Each of the 3 T cell receptor beta chains below was sequenced from the same sample in a study of cytomegalovirus exposure and HLA in healthy donors. 13 Jbeta primers and 60 Vbeta primers were used for the PCR. TCRdb keeps only in-frame clones here, not all; method: immunoSEQ multiplex PCR. This repertoire includes roughly 70,000 clones. Sample: PBMCs. These receptors all come from a female donor in good health and CMV-seropositive.

V and J are TRBV7-2 and TRBJ1-5; TRBD1 matches at 8 bases. V was clipped by 6 bases and J by 3 bases; unmatched bases: 7. In germline, CDR1 is SGHTA, CDR2 FQGNSA. This CDR3 region has 15 residues. The CDR3 nucleotides are TGTGCCAGCAGTTCCCAGGGGGCCAACAATCAGCCCCAGCATTTT. Its translation is CASSSQGANNQPQHF.

The V call is TRBV29-1, the J call TRBJ2-7; 8 bases match TRBD2. V shed 6 bases, J shed 4 bases, and the junction held 5 bases outside the gene matches. From germline, CDR1 is SQVTM and CDR2 ANQGSEA. The CDR3 totals 12 residues. CDR3 loop: CSVTSGPYEQYF. As DNA, the CDR3 is TGCAGCGTCACTAGCGGACCTTACGAGCAGTACTTC.

V and J are TRBV4-1 and TRBJ2-2; 9 bases align to TRBD1. The CDR3 has 15 amino acids. V lost 3 bases to trimming and J lost 4 bases; unmatched junction nucleotides: 3. CDR1 and CDR2 from the germline V gene are MGHRA and YSYEKL. The CDR3 DNA is TGCGCCAGCAGCCAGGGACAGGGTCCCACCGGGGAGCTGTTTTTT. Translation: CASSQGQGPTGELFF.